The clone carrying this TCR beta chain was found a few times. The antigen remains unidentified. The treatment here: roughly ten-day PBMC culture with coronavirus spike peptide pools or control peptides (ViraFEST assay). The data derive from a study of vaccination and CD4 T cells after COVID-19. V was pared by 1 base and J by 5 bases, with 11 bases of the junction left unmatched. This CDR3 is 18 amino acids long. Germline loops: CDR1 SNHLY, CDR2 FYNNEI. Sequenced with the Oncomine TCR Beta short-read assay was DNA taken from cultured CD4+ T cells. TCRdb reprocessed the PCR reads with MiXCR, giving one entry per CDR3 protein. The sample lists about 15,000 distinct CDR3 sequences, roughly a fifth occurring once.

The chain couples TRBV2 to TRBJ2-5, with 12 bases identical to TRBD2. The sequences come from CD4+ T cells from blood, cultured in vitro, collected before SARS-CoV-2 vaccination. The sequence was obtained from a human donor who received a COVID-19 vaccine. In nucleotides, the CDR3 is TGTGCCAGCAGTGAAGGGATAGGTCTAGCGGGGGGGTCTGAGACCCAGTACTTC. It encodes CASSEGIGLAGGSETQYF.